A selection of T cell receptor beta chains follows, all from one sample in a study of blood T cell repertoires in COVID-19. Method: immunoSEQ multiplex PCR; TCRdb's copy keeps in-frame clones and lacks some. Altogether about 260,000 clones are present, 88% being singletons, with the ten largest covering 11%. The sequencing input was peripheral blood. These receptors all stem from a woman aged 25 to 39 with COVID-19, enrolled during active disease. CDR3s include the opening cysteine and the closing phenylalanine or tryptophan. D genes are given only for firm matches. Clone size is given for some rows only: seen once, a few or many times, or a class if the clone is expanded.

v_gene: TRBV6-4
abundance: .
d_gene: TRBD2
j_gene: TRBJ2-1
CDR3nt: TGTGCCAGCAGTGAGTTAGCGGGAGTCGGTCTTAGGGCTACTGAGCAGTTCTTC
CDR3aa: CASSELAGVGLRATEQFF

v_gene: TRBV20-1
abundance: .
d_gene: TRBD1
j_gene: TRBJ2-2
CDR3nt: TGCAGTGCTAGGGACAGGGAGGAGATGTTTTTT
CDR3aa: CSARDREEMFF

v_gene: TRBV5-8
abundance: .
d_gene: .
j_gene: TRBJ2-7
CDR3nt: TGTGCCAGCAGCTTCCCCCGGGGAGGTACCTACGAGCAGTACTTC
CDR3aa: CASSFPRGGTYEQYF

v_gene: TRBV5-4
abundance: .
d_gene: .
j_gene: TRBJ2-3
CDR3nt: TGTGCCAGCAGCTCCCCCGGGACAATTACAGATACGCAGTATTTT
CDR3aa: CASSSPGTITDTQYF

v_gene: TRBV2
abundance: few
d_gene: TRBD2
j_gene: TRBJ2-1
CDR3nt: TGTGCCAGCAGTGAAGCGCGCGGGACTAGCGGGAGAAATGAGCAGTTCTTC
CDR3aa: CASSEARGTSGRNEQFF

v_gene: TRBV5-1
abundance: .
d_gene: TRBD2
j_gene: TRBJ2-7
CDR3nt: TGCGCCAGCAGCTTAGTAGCGGGAGGAAGGATTGACGAGCAGTACTTC
CDR3aa: CASSLVAGGRIDEQYF

v_gene: TRBV11-3
abundance: once
d_gene: .
j_gene: TRBJ2-2
CDR3nt: TGTGCCAGCAGCCCGTACAGGGCAGGCACCGGGGAGCTGTTTTTT
CDR3aa: CASSPYRAGTGELFF

v_gene: TRBV3-1/TRBV3-2
abundance: once
d_gene: .
j_gene: TRBJ2-2
CDR3nt: TGTGCCAGCAGCCTGACTATTAACACCGGGGAGCTGTTTTTT
CDR3aa: CASSLTINTGELFF

v_gene: TRBV12-3/TRBV12-4
abundance: once
d_gene: .
j_gene: TRBJ2-1
CDR3nt: TGTGCCAGCAGTCTCGGGACTCCCAATGAGCAGTTCTTC
CDR3aa: CASSLGTPNEQFF

v_gene: TRBV30
abundance: .
d_gene: .
j_gene: TRBJ1-3
CDR3nt: TGTGCCTGGAGGGGGGGGTCCAACTCTGGAAACACCATATATTTT
CDR3aa: CAWRGGSNSGNTIYF

v_gene: TRBV4-2
abundance: .
d_gene: TRBD2
j_gene: TRBJ2-7
CDR3nt: TGTGCCAGCAGCCACCTTAGCGGGAACCACTACGAGCAGTACTTC
CDR3aa: CASSHLSGNHYEQYF

v_gene: TRBV5-4
abundance: .
d_gene: .
j_gene: TRBJ2-1
CDR3nt: TGTGCCAGCAGCTTAACAGGGGAGCAGTTCTTC
CDR3aa: CASSLTGEQFF

v_gene: TRBV18
abundance: .
d_gene: .
j_gene: TRBJ2-5
CDR3nt: TGTGCCAGCTCACCGGAGGGGGCTGCGACCCAGTACTTC
CDR3aa: CASSPEGAATQYF

v_gene: TRBV10-3
abundance: once
d_gene: TRBD1
j_gene: TRBJ1-3
CDR3nt: TGTGCCATCAGTGAACGGACAGGACAAGGCGGAAACACCATATATTTT
CDR3aa: CAISERTGQGGNTIYF

v_gene: TRBV7-2
abundance: .
d_gene: TRBD2
j_gene: TRBJ2-1
CDR3nt: TGTGCCAGCAGGCCGATACTAGCGCCCGGGGGTGAGCAGTTCTTC
CDR3aa: CASRPILAPGGEQFF

v_gene: TRBV4-1
abundance: .
d_gene: .
j_gene: TRBJ2-4
CDR3nt: TGCGCCAGCAGCCAAGGGCTAGCCAAAAACATTCAGTACTTC
CDR3aa: CASSQGLAKNIQYF

v_gene: TRBV6-2/TRBV6-3
abundance: .
d_gene: .
j_gene: TRBJ1-5
CDR3nt: TGTGCCAGCAGTTTAGGACAAGGACGGAGTAGCAATCAGCCCCAGCATTTT
CDR3aa: CASSLGQGRSSNQPQHF

v_gene: TRBV5-1
abundance: once
d_gene: TRBD1
j_gene: TRBJ2-5
CDR3nt: TGCGCCAGCAGCCCGGGGGACAGGGTTAGGGAGACCCAGTACTTC
CDR3aa: CASSPGDRVRETQYF

v_gene: TRBV5-1
abundance: .
d_gene: TRBD1
j_gene: TRBJ2-2
CDR3nt: TGCGCCAGCAGCTCGGGACAGGGGTGGACCGGGGAGCTGTTTTTT
CDR3aa: CASSSGQGWTGELFF

v_gene: TRBV14
abundance: .
d_gene: TRBD1
j_gene: TRBJ1-2
CDR3nt: TGTGCCAGCAGCCGCTCCCCCGGGACAGGGGAGGGCTACACCTTC
CDR3aa: CASSRSPGTGEGYTF

v_gene: TRBV5-4
abundance: .
d_gene: TRBD1
j_gene: TRBJ1-2
CDR3nt: TGTGCCAGCAGCTTCGACAGGGGGCCGGTCTATGGCTACACCTTC
CDR3aa: CASSFDRGPVYGYTF

v_gene: TRBV27
abundance: .
d_gene: .
j_gene: TRBJ1-5
CDR3nt: TGTGCCAGCAGTTCTTTCCGGGACAATAATCAGCCCCAGCATTTT
CDR3aa: CASSSFRDNNQPQHF

v_gene: TRBV19
abundance: .
d_gene: TRBD1
j_gene: TRBJ1-5
CDR3nt: TGTGCCAGTAGTCTACCTCGAGACAGGGGGTATCAGCCCCAGCATTTT
CDR3aa: CASSLPRDRGYQPQHF

v_gene: TRBV5-1
abundance: few
d_gene: .
j_gene: TRBJ2-3
CDR3nt: TGCGCCAGCACCGTCGGGGGACCTAGCACAGATACGCAGTATTTT
CDR3aa: CASTVGGPSTDTQYF

v_gene: TRBV2
abundance: .
d_gene: TRBD1
j_gene: TRBJ2-2
CDR3nt: TGTGCCAAGCGGAGGACAGGGGTTTCCGGGGAGCTGTTTTTT
CDR3aa: CAKRRTGVSGELFF

v_gene: TRBV18
abundance: .
d_gene: .
j_gene: TRBJ1-3
CDR3nt: TGTGCCAGCTCACCAGAGGGCGGCTCTGGAAACACCATATATTTT
CDR3aa: CASSPEGGSGNTIYF

v_gene: TRBV5-1
abundance: .
d_gene: .
j_gene: TRBJ2-7
CDR3nt: TGCGCCAGCAGCTTGGCCCCCGCAGGGAACACCTACGAGCAGTACTTC
CDR3aa: CASSLAPAGNTYEQYF

v_gene: TRBV6-6
abundance: .
d_gene: TRBD1
j_gene: TRBJ2-7
CDR3nt: TGTGCCAGCGGATGGCGACAGGGGACAACCTACGAGCAGTACTTC
CDR3aa: CASGWRQGTTYEQYF

v_gene: TRBV19
abundance: .
d_gene: TRBD2
j_gene: TRBJ2-7
CDR3nt: TGTGCCAGTAGTATCAGCGGGACTAGCCAGCAGTACTTC
CDR3aa: CASSISGTSQQYF

v_gene: TRBV21-1
abundance: .
d_gene: .
j_gene: TRBJ2-5
CDR3nt: TGTGCCAGCAGCGAAGGGGGACTAGTTTCTGAGGAGACCCAGTACTTC
CDR3aa: CASSEGGLVSEETQYF

v_gene: TRBV5-1
abundance: .
d_gene: TRBD1
j_gene: TRBJ1-4
CDR3nt: TGCGCCAGCAGCCGGGACAGACAAAATGAAAAACTGTTTTTT
CDR3aa: CASSRDRQNEKLFF

v_gene: TRBV19
abundance: .
d_gene: TRBD2
j_gene: TRBJ2-7
CDR3nt: TGTGCCAGTAGGCTAGGGACTAGCGGGTCGGAGCAGTACTTC
CDR3aa: CASRLGTSGSEQYF

v_gene: TRBV7-9
abundance: .
d_gene: TRBD2
j_gene: TRBJ2-2
CDR3nt: TGTGCCAGCAGCTTCGGGAGGACCGGGGAGCTGTTTTTT
CDR3aa: CASSFGRTGELFF